What follows are 10 T cell receptor beta chains derived from one specimen sequenced in a study of blood T cell repertoires in COVID-19. Only in-frame clones appear in the TCRdb table, and some are missing; sequencing was by immunoSEQ multiplex PCR. The data show 80,000 to 90,000 clones, about 83% seen once. The sample comprised peripheral blood. These receptors came from a man aged 55-75 years with acute or convalescent COVID-19.

A remark on this clone: This CDR3 fails to terminate in the conserved phenylalanine or tryptophan, so it likely reflects a read error. No DNA is shown, since the ends of the CDR3 on it are uncertain; the CDR3 is the one TCRdb lists. The V gene is TRBV11-3, the J gene TRBJ2-7; the table gives TRBD1 as D, unverified against the DNA. The CDR3 region is 11 residues in length, termini included. Germline CDR1 and CDR2: SGHNT and YENEEA. This CDR3 is CASSSSADREN.

The chain is built from TRBV27 and TRBJ2-1; tentatively, D is TRBD2 (5 bases). Germline assignment: CDR1 MNHEY and CDR2 SMNVEV (reference sequence). This CDR3 region has 12 residues. Trimming removed 7 bases at V and 8 bases at J, with 12 bases between. CDR3 coding DNA: TGTGCCAGCACCGACCCGAGGGATGAGCAGTTCTTC. Translated: CASTDPRDEQFF.

The CDR3 DNA follows: TGTGCCAGCAGCTTAGGTGAGGGCAGGACGAACACCGGGGAGCTGTTTTTT. Its translation is CASSLGEGRTNTGELFF. The genes are TRBV5-6 and TRBJ2-2, with TRBD2 as a possible D gene (5 bases). The germline CDR1 and CDR2 sequences are SGHDT and YYEEEE. V gave up 2 bases and J gave up 0 bases, with 14 bases separating them. This CDR3 contains 17 residues. Looking up the rest from reference TRBV5-6 and TRBJ2-2 gives the full variable domain: DAGVTQSPTHLIKTRGQQVTLRCSPKSGHDTVSWYQQALGQGPQFIFQYYEEEERQRGNFPDRFSGHQFPNYSSELNVNALLLGDSALYLCASSLGEGRTNTGELFFGEGSRLTVL.

This clone was recorded once. The chain carries TRBV14 and TRBJ1-2, with TRBD1 matching over 8 bases. Germline-derived CDR1 and CDR2 are SGHDN and FVKESK. V dropped 0 bases and J dropped 4; count of bases not matched to a gene: 4. The CDR3 covers 15 residues. The CDR3 loop is CASSQDSGGVYGYTF. The CDR3 DNA follows: TGTGCCAGCAGCCAAGATTCAGGGGGCGTCTATGGCTACACCTTC.

The J gene is TRBJ1-3, the V gene TRBV5-5; TRBD1 is a possible D gene (5 bases). The CDR3 totals 15 residues. Germline V gene sequence: CDR1 SGHKS, CDR2 YYEKEE (reference sequence). V dropped 2 bases and J dropped 1 base, with 10 bases sitting between them. The CDR3 is CASSFRPGSGNTIYF. The CDR3 nucleotides are TGTGCCAGCAGCTTCAGGCCAGGGTCTGGAAACACCATATATTTT.

The V gene is TRBV19, the J gene TRBJ1-5; TRBD1 matches at 11 bases. The CDR3 sequence is 15 residues long. The germline V gene encodes CDR1 LNHDA and CDR2 SQIVND (reference sequence). The J segment lost 2 bases and the V segment lost 5 bases, leaving 2 bases of the junction unmatched. DNA of the CDR3: TGTGCCAGTAGTGCGGGACAGGGGGGCAATCAGCCCCAGCATTTT. Translation gives CASSAGQGGNQPQHF.

J is TRBJ2-5 and V is TRBV27; a weak D match, TRBD2 (7 bases). The CDR3 contains 13 residues. Trimming pared 8 bases from V and 4 bases from J, leaving 14 bases between. Germline CDR1 is MNHEY and CDR2 is SMNVEV (reference sequence). The CDR3 coding sequence is TGTGCCAGCGCTATGGGGGGGCTAGAGACCCAGTACTTC. Amino acid sequence: CASAMGGLETQYF.

The V gene is TRBV6-5, the J gene TRBJ1-1; TRBD1 matches at 7 bases. Germline V lookup: CDR1 MNHEY, CDR2 SVGAGI. J lost 4 bases, V lost 4 bases, and 3 bases had no gene match. This CDR3 has 13 amino acids. The CDR3 spells CASSSGQATEAFF. CDR3 coding DNA: TGTGCCAGCAGTTCTGGACAGGCCACTGAAGCTTTCTTT.

V is TRBV6-1 and J is TRBJ1-1; 9 bases line up with TRBD1. The CDR3 consists of 16 residues. CDR1 is MNHNS and CDR2 is SASEGT in the germline V gene. The ends lost 2 bases at V and 0 bases at J; junction bases unmatched: 4. CDR3 amino acids: CASSELGQGLNTEAFF. For the CDR3, the DNA is TGTGCCAGCAGTGAATTGGGACAGGGACTGAACACTGAAGCTTTCTTT.

The chain recombines TRBV7-3 with TRBJ2-3; a possible D gene is TRBD2 (7 bases). V was pared by 2 bases and J by 5 bases, with 14 bases between. Germline CDR1 reads SGHTA; CDR2 reads FQGTGA. The CDR3 contains 15 residues. CDR3 sequence: CASSLGGGQGDTQYF. For the CDR3, the DNA is TGTGCCAGCAGCTTAGGCGGGGGCCAAGGAGATACGCAGTATTTT.